This TCR beta chain is from a study of breast tumors, draining lymph nodes, adjacent tissues. V lost 4 bases and J 5 bases, leaving 14 bases between the germline ends. The CDR3 has 14 amino acids. Germline V gene sequence: CDR1 LGHDT, CDR2 YNNKEL (reference sequence). Study conclusions and caveats: Luminal-like breast cancer showed significantly higher tumor–nontumor repertoire similarity than basal-like. Findings are consistent with lymph node origin and intratumoral expansion of most tumor T cells. Tumors had less TCR diversity than lymph nodes, more than nontumor tissue.

This clonotype was counted many times. No antigen is known for it. In TCRdb, the multiplex PCR reads were re-called with MiXCR into one record per CDR3 protein. The sample contains approximately 190,000 distinct CDR3 sequences, over 25% of which appear only once. Axillary draining lymph nodes of breast cancer patients supplied the node samples. The chain combines TRBV3-1 with TRBJ2-5; D gene unclear. This TCR was sampled from a female donor with breast cancer. Some clones in this sample may be carry-over from other donors' samples. The sequencing sample was made of axillary lymph node tissue. The CDR3 coding sequence is TGTGCCAGCAGCCTCCGAGAGCTAGGGGAGACCCAGTACTTC. This sequence encodes CASSLRELGETQYF.